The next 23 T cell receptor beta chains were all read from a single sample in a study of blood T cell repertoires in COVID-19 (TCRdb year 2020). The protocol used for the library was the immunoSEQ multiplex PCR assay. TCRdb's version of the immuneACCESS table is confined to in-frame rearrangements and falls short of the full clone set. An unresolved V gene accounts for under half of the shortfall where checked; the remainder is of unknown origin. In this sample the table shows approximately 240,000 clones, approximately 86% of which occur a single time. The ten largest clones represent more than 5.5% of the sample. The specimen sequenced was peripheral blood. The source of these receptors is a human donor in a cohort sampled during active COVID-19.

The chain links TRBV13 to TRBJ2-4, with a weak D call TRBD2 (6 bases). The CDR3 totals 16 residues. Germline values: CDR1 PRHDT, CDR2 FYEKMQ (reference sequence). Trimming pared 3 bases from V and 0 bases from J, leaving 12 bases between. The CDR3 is CASSFGRGIAKNIQYF. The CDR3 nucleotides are TGTGCCAGCAGCTTTGGGCGGGGTATAGCCAAAAACATTCAGTACTTC. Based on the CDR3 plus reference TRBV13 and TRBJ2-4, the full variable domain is AAGVIQSPRHLIKEKRETATLKCYPIPRHDTVYWYQQGPGQDPQFLISFYEKMQSDKGSIPDRFSAQQFSDYHSELNMSSLELGDSALYFCASSFGRGIAKNIQYFGAGTRLSVL.

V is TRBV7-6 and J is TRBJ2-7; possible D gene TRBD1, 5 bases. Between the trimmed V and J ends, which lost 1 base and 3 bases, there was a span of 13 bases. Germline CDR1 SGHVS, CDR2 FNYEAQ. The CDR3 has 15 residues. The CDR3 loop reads CASSLDSKGFYEQYF. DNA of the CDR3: TGTGCCAGCAGCTTAGATTCGAAGGGGTTCTACGAGCAGTACTTC.

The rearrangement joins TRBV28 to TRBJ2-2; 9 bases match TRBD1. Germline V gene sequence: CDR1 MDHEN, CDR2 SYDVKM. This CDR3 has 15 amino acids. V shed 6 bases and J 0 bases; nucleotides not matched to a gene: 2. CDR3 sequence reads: CASSGQGTNTGELFF. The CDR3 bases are TGTGCCAGCAGCGGACAGGGGACGAACACCGGGGAGCTGTTTTTT.

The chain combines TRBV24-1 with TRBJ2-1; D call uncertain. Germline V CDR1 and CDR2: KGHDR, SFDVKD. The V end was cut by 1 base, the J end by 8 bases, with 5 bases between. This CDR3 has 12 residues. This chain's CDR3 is CATSDFRDEQFF. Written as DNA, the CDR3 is TGTGCCACCAGTGATTTCCGGGATGAGCAGTTCTTC.

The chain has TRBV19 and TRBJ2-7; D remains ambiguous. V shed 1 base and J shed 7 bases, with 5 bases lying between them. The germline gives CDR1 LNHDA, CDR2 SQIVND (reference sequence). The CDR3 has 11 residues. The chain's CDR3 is CASSIGAEQYF. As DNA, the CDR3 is TGTGCCAGTAGTATAGGGGCAGAGCAGTACTTC.

The CDR3 reads CATSERTSGAYNEQFF. CDR3 bases: TGTGCCACCAGTGAGAGGACTAGCGGAGCCTACAATGAGCAGTTCTTC. The chain is built from TRBV24-1 and TRBJ2-1, with 10 positions matching TRBD2. The V gene end was trimmed by 4 bases and the J gene end by 2 bases; junction bases not matched to a gene: 4. The CDR3 totals 16 residues. Per germline, CDR1 KGHDR and CDR2 SFDVKD.

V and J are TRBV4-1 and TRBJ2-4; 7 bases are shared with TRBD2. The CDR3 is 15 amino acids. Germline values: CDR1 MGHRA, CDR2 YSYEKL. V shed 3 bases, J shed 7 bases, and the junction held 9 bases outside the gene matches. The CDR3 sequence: CASSHPGREMNIQYF. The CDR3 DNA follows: TGCGCCAGCAGCCACCCAGGGCGGGAGATGAACATTCAGTACTTC.

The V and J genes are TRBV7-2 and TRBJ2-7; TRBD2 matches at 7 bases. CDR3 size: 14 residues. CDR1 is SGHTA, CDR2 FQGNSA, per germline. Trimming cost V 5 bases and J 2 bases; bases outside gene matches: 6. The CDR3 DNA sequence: TGTGCCAGCAGCCTGGGGGGGAAACCCTACGAGCAGTACTTC. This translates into CASSLGGKPYEQYF.

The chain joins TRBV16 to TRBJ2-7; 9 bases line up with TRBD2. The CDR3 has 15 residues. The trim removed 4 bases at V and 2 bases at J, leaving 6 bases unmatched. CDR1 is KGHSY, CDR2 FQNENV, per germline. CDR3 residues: CASSPSGGIAYEQYF. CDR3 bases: TGTGCCAGCAGCCCCAGCGGGGGGATCGCCTACGAGCAGTACTTC.

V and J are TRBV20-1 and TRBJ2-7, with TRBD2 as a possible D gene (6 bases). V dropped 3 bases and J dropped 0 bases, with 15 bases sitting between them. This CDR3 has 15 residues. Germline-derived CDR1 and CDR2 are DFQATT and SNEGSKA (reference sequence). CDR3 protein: CSASVKRVSSYEQYF. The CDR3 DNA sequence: TGCAGTGCTAGTGTGAAGCGGGTTAGCTCCTACGAGCAGTACTTC.

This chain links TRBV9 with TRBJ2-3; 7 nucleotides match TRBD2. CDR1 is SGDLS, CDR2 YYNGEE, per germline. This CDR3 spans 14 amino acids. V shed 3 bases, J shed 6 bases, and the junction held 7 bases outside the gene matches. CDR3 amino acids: CASSGRGVADTQYF. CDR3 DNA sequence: TGTGCCAGCAGCGGACGGGGGGTTGCGGATACGCAGTATTTT.

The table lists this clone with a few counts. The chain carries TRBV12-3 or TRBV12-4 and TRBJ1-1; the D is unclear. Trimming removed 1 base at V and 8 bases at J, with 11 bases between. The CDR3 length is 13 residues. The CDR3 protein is CASSLVGGVEAFF. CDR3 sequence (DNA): TGTGCCAGCAGTTTAGTGGGCGGGGTGGAAGCTTTCTTT.

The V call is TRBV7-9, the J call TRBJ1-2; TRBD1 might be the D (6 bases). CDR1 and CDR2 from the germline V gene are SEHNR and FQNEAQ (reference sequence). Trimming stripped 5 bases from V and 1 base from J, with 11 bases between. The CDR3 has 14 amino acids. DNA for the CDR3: TGTGCCAGCAGCATCCGACAGGATAACTATGGCTACACCTTC. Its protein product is CASSIRQDNYGYTF. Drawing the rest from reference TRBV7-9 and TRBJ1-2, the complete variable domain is DTGVSQNPRHKITKRGQNVTFRCDPISEHNRLYWYRQTLGQGPEFLTYFQNEAQLEKSRLLSDRFSAERPKGSFSTLEIQRTEQGDSAMYLCASSIRQDNYGYTFGSGTRLTVV.

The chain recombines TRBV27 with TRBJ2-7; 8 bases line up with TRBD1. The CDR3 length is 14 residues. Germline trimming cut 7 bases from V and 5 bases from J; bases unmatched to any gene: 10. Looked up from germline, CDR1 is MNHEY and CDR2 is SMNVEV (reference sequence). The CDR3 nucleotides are TGTGCCAGCAATCGGGCAGGGGGCGGGGACGAGCAGTACTTC. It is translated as CASNRAGGGDEQYF.

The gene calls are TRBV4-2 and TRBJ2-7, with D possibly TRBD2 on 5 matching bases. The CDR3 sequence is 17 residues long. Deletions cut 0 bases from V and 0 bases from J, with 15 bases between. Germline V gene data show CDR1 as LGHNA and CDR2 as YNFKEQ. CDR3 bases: TGTGCCAGCAGCCAAGATACGGGAAGGCGGACCTCCTACGAGCAGTACTTC. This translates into CASSQDTGRRTSYEQYF.

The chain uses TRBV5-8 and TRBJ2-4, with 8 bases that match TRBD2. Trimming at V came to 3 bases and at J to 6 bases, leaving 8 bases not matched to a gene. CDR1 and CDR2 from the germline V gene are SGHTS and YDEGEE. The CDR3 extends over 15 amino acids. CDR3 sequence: CASSSGGNSRNIQYF. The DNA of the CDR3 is TGTGCCAGCAGCTCGGGGGGGAACAGTCGAAACATTCAGTACTTC.

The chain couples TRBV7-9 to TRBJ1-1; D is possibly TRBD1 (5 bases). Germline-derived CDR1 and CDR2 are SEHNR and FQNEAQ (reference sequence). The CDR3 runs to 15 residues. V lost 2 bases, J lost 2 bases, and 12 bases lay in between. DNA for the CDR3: TGTGCCAGCAGCTTACAGGGCACAGGTAACACTGAAGCTTTCTTT. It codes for CASSLQGTGNTEAFF.

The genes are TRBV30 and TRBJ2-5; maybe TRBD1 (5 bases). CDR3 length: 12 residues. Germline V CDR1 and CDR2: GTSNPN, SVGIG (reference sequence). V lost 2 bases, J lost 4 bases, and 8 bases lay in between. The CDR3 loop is CAWSLQGETQYF. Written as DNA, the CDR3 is TGTGCCTGGAGTCTCCAGGGAGAGACCCAGTACTTC.

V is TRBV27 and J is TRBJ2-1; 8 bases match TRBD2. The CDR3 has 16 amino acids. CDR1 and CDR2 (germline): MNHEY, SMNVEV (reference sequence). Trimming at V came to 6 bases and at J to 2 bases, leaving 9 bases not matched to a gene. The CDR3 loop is CASRPSRGLAYNEQFF. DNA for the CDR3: TGTGCCAGCAGACCGAGTAGGGGACTAGCCTACAATGAGCAGTTCTTC.

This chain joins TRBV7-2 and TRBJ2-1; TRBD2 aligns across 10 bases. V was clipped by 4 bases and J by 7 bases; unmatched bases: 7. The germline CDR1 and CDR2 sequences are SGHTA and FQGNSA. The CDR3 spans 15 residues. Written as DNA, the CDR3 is TGTGCCAGCAGCTCCAGCGGGGGGGCCGTTAATGAGCAGTTCTTC. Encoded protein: CASSSSGGAVNEQFF.

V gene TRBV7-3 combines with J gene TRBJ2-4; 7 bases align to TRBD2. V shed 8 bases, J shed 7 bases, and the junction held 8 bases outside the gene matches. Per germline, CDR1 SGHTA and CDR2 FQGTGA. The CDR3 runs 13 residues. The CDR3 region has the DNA TGTGCCAGCCCGATATGGCGGGAGAACATTCAGTACTTC. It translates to CASPIWRENIQYF.

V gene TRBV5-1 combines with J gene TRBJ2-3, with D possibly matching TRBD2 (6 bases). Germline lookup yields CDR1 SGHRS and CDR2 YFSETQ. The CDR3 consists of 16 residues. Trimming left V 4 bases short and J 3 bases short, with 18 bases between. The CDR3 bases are TGCGCCAGCAGCGGGACTGGCGATCCAAGGACAGATACGCAGTATTTT. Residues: CASSGTGDPRTDTQYF.

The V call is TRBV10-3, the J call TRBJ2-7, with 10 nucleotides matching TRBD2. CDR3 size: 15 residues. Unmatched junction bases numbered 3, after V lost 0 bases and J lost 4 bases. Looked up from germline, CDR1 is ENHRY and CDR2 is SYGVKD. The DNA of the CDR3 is TGTGCCATCAGTGAGTCCACTAGCGGGATGTACGAGCAGTACTTC. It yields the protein CAISESTSGMYEQYF.